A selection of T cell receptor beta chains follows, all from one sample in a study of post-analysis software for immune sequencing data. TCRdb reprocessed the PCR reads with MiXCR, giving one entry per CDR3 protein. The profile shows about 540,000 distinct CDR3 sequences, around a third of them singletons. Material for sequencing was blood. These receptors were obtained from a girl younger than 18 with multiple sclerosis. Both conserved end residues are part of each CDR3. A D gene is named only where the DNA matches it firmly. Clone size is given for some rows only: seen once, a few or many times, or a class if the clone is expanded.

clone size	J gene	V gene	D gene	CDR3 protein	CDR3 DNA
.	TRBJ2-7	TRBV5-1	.	CASSVLGQGPSVYEQYF	TGCGCCAGCAGCGTCCTGGGGCAGGGCCCTTCAGTATACGAGCAGTACTTC
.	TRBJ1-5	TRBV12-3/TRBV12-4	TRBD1	CASSFTGVGQPQHF	TGTGCCAGCAGTTTTACAGGGGTAGGCCAGCCCCAGCATTTT
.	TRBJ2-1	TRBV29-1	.	CSAAGARRLGMNEQFF	TGCAGCGCCGCGGGGGCTAGACGACTAGGTATGAATGAGCAGTTCTTC
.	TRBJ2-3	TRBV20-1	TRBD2	CSAGGGGATTDTQYF	TGCAGTGCCGGCGGCGGGGGGGCAACCACAGATACGCAGTATTTT
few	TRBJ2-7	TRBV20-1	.	CSASASAPLDSYEQYF	TGCAGTGCTAGTGCCAGTGCTCCCCTTGACTCCTACGAGCAGTACTTC
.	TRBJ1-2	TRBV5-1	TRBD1	CASRPDLSGTGFGYTF	TGCGCCAGCAGGCCCGACCTTTCCGGGACAGGGTTCGGCTACACCTTC
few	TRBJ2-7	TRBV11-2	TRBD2	CASSPRTSGANYEQYF	TGTGCCAGCAGCCCCCGGACTAGCGGGGCCAACTACGAGCAGTACTTC
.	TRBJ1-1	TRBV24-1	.	CATSGQANTEAFF	TGTGCCACCAGTGGTCAGGCGAACACTGAAGCTTTCTTT
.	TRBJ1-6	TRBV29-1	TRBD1	CSVTGTDYNSPLHF	TGCAGCGTGACCGGGACAGATTATAATTCACCCCTCCACTTT
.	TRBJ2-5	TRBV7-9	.	CASSFGVSTQYF	TGTGCCAGCAGCTTCGGGGTATCGACCCAGTACTTC
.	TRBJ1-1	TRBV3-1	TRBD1	CASSQVGDRGAFF	TGTGCCAGCAGCCAAGTGGGGGACAGGGGAGCTTTCTTT
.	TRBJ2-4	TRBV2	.	CASSVGGTGQNIQYF	TGTGCCAGCAGCGTTGGGGGGACCGGGCAAAACATTCAGTACTTC
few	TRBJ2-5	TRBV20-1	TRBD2	CSARDSSGIQETQYF	TGCAGTGCTAGAGATTCTAGCGGAATTCAAGAGACCCAGTACTTC
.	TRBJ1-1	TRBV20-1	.	CSARGPDTSTEAFF	TGCAGTGCTAGAGGCCCAGACACATCCACTGAAGCTTTCTTT
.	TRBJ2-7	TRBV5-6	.	CASSRDGVASYEQYF	TGTGCCAGCAGTCGGGACGGGGTTGCCTCCTACGAGCAGTACTTC
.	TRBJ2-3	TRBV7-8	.	CASSLRGGQSTDTQYF	TGTGCCAGCAGCTTAAGGGGCGGGCAAAGCACAGATACGCAGTATTTT
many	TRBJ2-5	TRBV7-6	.	CASSLGGTVIQETQYF	TGTGCCAGCAGCCTGGGAGGGACAGTTATTCAAGAGACCCAGTACTTC
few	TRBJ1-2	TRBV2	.	CASSEARRNPHYGYTF	TGTGCCAGCAGTGAAGCGCGGCGAAACCCACACTATGGCTACACCTTC
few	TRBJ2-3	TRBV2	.	CASSREIRDTQYF	TGTGCCAGCAGCCGGGAGATCCGGGATACGCAGTATTTT
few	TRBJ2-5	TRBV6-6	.	CASSRQSRETQYF	TGTGCCAGCAGTAGGCAGTCCCGAGAGACCCAGTACTTC
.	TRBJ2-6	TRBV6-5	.	CASKEGANVLTF	TGTGCCAGCAAGGAAGGGGCCAACGTCCTGACTTTC
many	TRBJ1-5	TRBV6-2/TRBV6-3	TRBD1	CASSTKTGVSNQPQHF	TGTGCCAGCAGTACCAAAACAGGGGTAAGCAATCAGCCCCAGCATTTT
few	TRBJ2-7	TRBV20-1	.	CSARDPQTPPTVQYF	TGCAGTGCTAGAGACCCACAGACTCCCCCTACGGTGCAGTACTTC
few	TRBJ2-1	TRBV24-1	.	CATSDFTGSSYNEQFF	TGTGCCACCAGTGATTTTACAGGGAGCTCCTACAATGAGCAGTTCTTC
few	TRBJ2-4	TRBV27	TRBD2	CASSSSLAGTNIQYF	TGTGCCAGCAGCTCCTCCCTAGCGGGGACGAACATTCAGTACTTC
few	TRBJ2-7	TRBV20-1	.	CSARAPTASYEQYF	TGCAGTGCTAGAGCTCCGACCGCCTCCTACGAGCAGTACTTC
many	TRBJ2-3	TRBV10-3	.	CAISESGRVWITDTQYF	TGTGCCATCAGTGAGTCTGGAAGGGTATGGATCACAGATACGCAGTATTTT
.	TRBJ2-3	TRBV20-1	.	CSASPPLTRSTQYF	TGCAGTGCTAGCCCTCCGTTGACTCGTAGTACGCAGTATTTT
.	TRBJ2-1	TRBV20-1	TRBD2	CSFRALAEETQFF	TGCAGTTTCCGGGCCCTAGCGGAAGAGACCCAGTTCTTC
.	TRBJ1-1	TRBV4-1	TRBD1	CASSQPPRRGGRTEAFF	TGCGCCAGCAGCCAGCCCCCACGCAGGGGGGGAAGAACTGAAGCTTTCTTT
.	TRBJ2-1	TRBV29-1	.	CSVLRLEGANEQFF	TGCAGCGTCCTCCGCCTGGAGGGGGCCAATGAGCAGTTCTTC
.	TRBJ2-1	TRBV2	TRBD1	CASRARQGANEQFF	TGTGCCAGCAGGGCCAGACAGGGGGCGAATGAGCAGTTCTTC
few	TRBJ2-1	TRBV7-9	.	CASEQGYEQFF	TGTGCCAGCGAGCAGGGATACGAGCAGTTCTTC
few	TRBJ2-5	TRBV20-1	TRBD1	CSARDLRGYGETQYF	TGCAGTGCTAGAGATCTCAGGGGGTATGGAGAGACCCAGTACTTC
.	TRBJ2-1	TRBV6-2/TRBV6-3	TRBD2	CASSPSGGSGNEQFF	TGTGCCAGCAGTCCTAGCGGGGGGTCCGGCAATGAGCAGTTCTTC
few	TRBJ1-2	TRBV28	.	CASSLPDRLYGYTF	TGTGCCAGCAGTTTACCCGACAGGCTCTATGGCTACACCTTC